The 23 T cell receptor beta chains below were found in one sample sequenced in a study of OX40 agonist ivuxolimab in advanced cancers. Produced via immunoSEQ multiplex PCR; TCRdb's table is partial and in-frame only. The table has some 48,000 clones, 80% to 85% seen once. The sequenced sample was CD4+ or CD8+ T cells sorted from blood, obtained in a trial of the OX40 agonist ivuxolimab. Every receptor here comes from an adult with an advanced solid tumor such as melanoma, head and neck, liver or kidney cancer.

The chain carries TRBV6-6 and TRBJ1-3, with D unclear. Germline V gene data show CDR1 as MNHNY and CDR2 as SVGAGI (reference sequence). V was clipped by 5 bases and J by 0 bases, with 11 bases between them. The CDR3 loop spans 15 amino acids. The CDR3 sequence: CASSHNRDSGNTIYF. CDR3 nucleotides: TGTGCCAGCAGTCATAACAGAGACTCTGGAAACACCATATATTTT.

The chain carries TRBV4-3 and TRBJ2-5; 9 bases line up with TRBD1. CDR1 and CDR2 (germline): LGHNA, YSLEER. V shed 0 bases, J shed 5 bases, and the junction held 7 bases outside the gene matches. This CDR3 spans 16 amino acids. CDR3 DNA: TGCGCCAGCAGCCAAGATCTGGGCGGACAGGGGGAGACCCAGTACTTC. Its translation is CASSQDLGGQGETQYF.

The chain uses TRBV27 and TRBJ2-2; D not resolved. With 2 bases removed from V and 3 bases from J, the gap between germline ends came to 4 bases. This CDR3 has 13 residues. From germline, CDR1 is MNHEY and CDR2 SMNVEV (reference sequence). CDR3: CASSLTHTGELFF. The DNA for the CDR3 is TGTGCCAGCAGTTTAACACACACCGGGGAGCTGTTTTTT.

V and J are TRBV9 and TRBJ1-2; TRBD1 is a possible D gene (6 bases). The CDR3 has 16 residues. The ends were cut back, 4 bases at V and 1 base at J, with 17 bases in the middle. Germline values: CDR1 SGDLS, CDR2 YYNGEE. DNA for the CDR3: TGTGCCAGCAGCCCTAGGGGGTACAGGGATAACTATGGCTACACCTTC. Amino acid sequence: CASSPRGYRDNYGYTF.

The chain recombines TRBV11-2 with TRBJ1-3; D is ambiguous. Germline CDR1 is SGHAT and CDR2 is FQNNGV. The CDR3 has 17 amino acids. V was trimmed by 3 bases and J by 0 bases, leaving 15 bases between them. CDR3 DNA sequence: TGTGCCAGCAGCTTCCGGGCCCTTTCACTCTCTGGAAACACCATATATTTT. Translating it yields CASSFRALSLSGNTIYF.

The genes are TRBV7-9 and TRBJ2-1, with D maybe TRBD2 (6 bases). V was shortened by 1 base and J by 10 bases, with 8 bases between the two germline ends. The CDR3 has 12 residues. Germline V gene data show CDR1 as SEHNR and CDR2 as FQNEAQ (reference sequence). DNA of the CDR3: TGTGCCAGCAGCTTAGACACTAGCGAGCAGTTCTTC. Amino acid sequence: CASSLDTSEQFF.

The rearrangement uses TRBV15 and TRBJ1-2; weak D call: TRBD1 (6 bases). V lost 1 base, J lost 1 base, and 10 bases lay in between. The CDR3 spans 15 residues. Germline assignment: CDR1 LNHNV and CDR2 YYDKDF (reference sequence). The CDR3 reads CATSRGGTNNYGYTF. DNA of the CDR3: TGTGCCACCAGCAGAGGCGGGACAAATAACTATGGCTACACCTTC. Looking up the rest from reference TRBV15 and TRBJ1-2 gives the full variable domain: DAMVIQNPRYQVTQFGKPVTLSCSQTLNHNVMYWYQQKSSQAPKLLFHYYDKDFNNEADTPDNFQSRRPNTSFCFLDIRSPGLGDTAMYLCATSRGGTNNYGYTFGSGTRLTVV.

This clone was seen just once. The chain uses TRBV5-6 and TRBJ2-5; D may be TRBD1 or TRBD2 (5 bases each). The CDR3 spans 15 residues. CDR1 is SGHDT, CDR2 YYEEEE, per germline. V shed 3 bases and J shed 4 bases, with 16 bases lying between them. The CDR3 DNA is TGTGCCAGCAGCTCCGGGACCGTCGTGGGAGAGACCCAGTACTTC. Its protein product is CASSSGTVVGETQYF. Full variable domain (missing parts from reference TRBV5-6 and TRBJ2-5): DAGVTQSPTHLIKTRGQQVTLRCSPKSGHDTVSWYQQALGQGPQFIFQYYEEEERQRGNFPDRFSGHQFPNYSSELNVNALLLGDSALYLCASSSGTVVGETQYFGPGTRLLVL.

V gene TRBV9 combines with J gene TRBJ1-3; 9 positions match TRBD1. V trimming: 2 bases; J trimming: 1 base; junction bases outside the gene matches: 4. CDR3 length equals 16 residues. Germline-derived CDR1 and CDR2 are SGDLS and YYNGEE. The CDR3, as DNA: TGTGCCAGCAGCGTTCAGACAGGGGGATCTGGAAACACCATATATTTT. Translation: CASSVQTGGSGNTIYF.

The chain employs TRBV19 and TRBJ1-3; D perhaps matches TRBD1 (6 bases). This CDR3 is 17 amino acids long. Germline loops: CDR1 LNHDA, CDR2 SQIVND (reference sequence). Deletions cut 4 bases from V and 7 bases from J, with 23 bases between. CDR3 DNA: TGTGCCAGTAGTACCCTACTGGCAGGGGTGATTGGGAACACCATATATTTT. Amino acid sequence: CASSTLLAGVIGNTIYF.

The sample holds a few counts of this clone. The chain uses TRBV6-5 and TRBJ1-5, with TRBD1 as a possible D gene (6 bases). Trimming shortened V by 6 bases and J by 4 bases, and 16 bases separated the two germline ends. Germline lookup yields CDR1 MNHEY and CDR2 SVGAGI. The CDR3 consists of 15 residues. CDR3 sequence reads: CASRSNRAGNQPQHF. CDR3 DNA: TGTGCCAGCAGGAGTAACAGGGCCGGGAATCAGCCCCAGCATTTT.

This clone was picked up one time. This chain links TRBV18 with TRBJ2-1; D is undetermined. Trimming took off 6 bases at V and 9 bases at J, with 12 bases between the two ends. The CDR3 totals 12 residues. Germline CDR1 is KGHSH and CDR2 is LQKENI. CDR3 region: CASSPYLAEQFF. The CDR3 DNA reads as TGTGCCAGCTCCCCGTATTTAGCTGAGCAGTTCTTC.

This rearrangement joins TRBV15 to TRBJ2-3; D might be TRBD2 (6 bases). The CDR3 is made up of 16 amino acids. V lost 4 bases and J lost 1, with 15 bases in between. Germline V gene data show CDR1 as LNHNV and CDR2 as YYDKDF (reference sequence). The CDR3 loop reads CATSMPVGSGTDTQYF. DNA for the CDR3: TGTGCCACCAGCATGCCGGTCGGGAGTGGCACAGATACGCAGTATTTT. The whole variable domain, remainder taken from reference TRBV15 and TRBJ2-3, is DAMVIQNPRYQVTQFGKPVTLSCSQTLNHNVMYWYQQKSSQAPKLLFHYYDKDFNNEADTPDNFQSRRPNTSFCFLDIRSPGLGDTAMYLCATSMPVGSGTDTQYFGPGTRLTVL.

The chain has TRBV5-6 and TRBJ2-7; a weak D match, TRBD1 (5 bases). CDR1 and CDR2 from the germline V gene are SGHDT and YYEEEE. V was shortened by 0 bases and J by 2 bases, with 6 bases between the two germline ends. This CDR3 has 13 residues. DNA for the CDR3: TGTGCCAGCAGCTTGGGGACAACCTACGAGCAGTACTTC. This gives the protein CASSLGTTYEQYF.

The V gene is TRBV14, the J gene TRBJ1-4; D remains unclear. V was cut by 3 bases and J by 8 bases, with 19 bases left in between. CDR1 and CDR2 (germline): SGHDN, FVKESK. This CDR3 spans 16 amino acids. The CDR3 sequence: CASSQSAGQKGEKLFF. CDR3 in DNA: TGTGCCAGCAGCCAGAGCGCCGGGCAAAAGGGCGAAAAACTGTTTTTT.

This sequence joins TRBV6-1 and TRBJ2-7; 10 bases fit TRBD2. Germline CDR1 and CDR2: MNHNS and SASEGT. V was clipped by 4 bases and J by 5 bases; unmatched bases: 14. There are 17 residues in the CDR3. In DNA, the CDR3 is TGTGCCAGCAGTGCCCAGAGCGGGAGGGCCGACCCCGACGAGCAGTACTTC. Its translation: CASSAQSGRADPDEQYF.

The V gene is TRBV9, the J gene TRBJ2-5; D is possibly TRBD2 (6 bases). Trimming removed 0 bases from V and 2 bases from J, with 8 bases in between. The germline CDR1 and CDR2 sequences are SGDLS and YYNGEE. This CDR3 contains 14 residues. The CDR3 DNA sequence: TGTGCCAGCAGCGTAGCTAGCGCGCAAGAGACCCAGTACTTC. Protein: CASSVASAQETQYF.

The chain joins TRBV10-2 to TRBJ2-1, with D possibly being TRBD1 or TRBD2 (7 bases each). CDR3 length: 16 amino acids. Trimming left V 3 bases short and J 8 bases short, with 20 bases between. CDR1 is WSHSY and CDR2 is SAAADI in the germline V gene. This chain's CDR3 is CASSDSRQGGIHEQFF. The CDR3 DNA reads as TGCGCCAGCAGTGATTCGAGACAGGGAGGGATACATGAGCAGTTCTTC.

The genes are TRBV6-5 and TRBJ1-5; D not certain. V lost 6 bases and J 2 bases, leaving 14 bases between the germline ends. Germline V gene sequence: CDR1 MNHEY, CDR2 SVGAGI. CDR3 length: 15 residues. This CDR3 reads CASSRLEGGNQPQHF. In DNA, the CDR3 is TGTGCCAGCAGCCGCCTCGAGGGCGGCAATCAGCCCCAGCATTTT.

This chain uses TRBV18 with TRBJ2-1; TRBD2 matches 8 bases. The CDR3 contains 15 residues. The germline CDR1 and CDR2 sequences are KGHSH and LQKENI. The J segment lost 6 bases and the V segment lost 4 bases, leaving 8 bases of the junction unmatched. The CDR3, as DNA: TGTGCCAGCTCACAGTCACTAGCGGAACCCAATGAGCAGTTCTTC. This encodes CASSQSLAEPNEQFF.

The J gene is TRBJ2-7, the V gene TRBV4-3, with 7 bases fitting TRBD1. CDR3 length equals 14 residues. Germline lookup yields CDR1 LGHNA and CDR2 YSLEER. J lost 5 bases, V lost 0 bases, and 4 bases had no gene match. CDR3 amino acids: CASSQETGFDEQYF. Written as DNA, the CDR3 is TGCGCCAGCAGCCAAGAGACAGGGTTTGACGAGCAGTACTTC.

J is TRBJ1-2 and V is TRBV7-2; D is ambiguous. This CDR3 has 13 residues. The germline CDR1 and CDR2 sequences are SGHTA and FQGNSA. Trimming pared 5 bases from V and 8 bases from J, leaving 15 bases between. The CDR3 sequence is CASSPSGGEGYTF. The CDR3 DNA reads as TGTGCCAGCAGCCCCTCGGGAGGCGAGGGCTACACCTTC.

V is TRBV15 and J is TRBJ1-1; no clear D gene. From germline, CDR1 is LNHNV and CDR2 YYDKDF (reference sequence). With 5 bases removed from V and 1 base from J, the gap between germline ends came to 11 bases. The CDR3 is made up of 14 amino acids. CDR3 residues: CATSRDGANTEAFF. CDR3 nucleotides: TGTGCCACCAGCCGTGACGGAGCGAACACTGAAGCTTTCTTT.